The 29 T cell receptor beta chains given below trace back to one sample, sequenced in a study of tumor and adjacent non-tumor tissue in lung cancer. The library came from three nested PCR rounds adapted from ARM-PCR protocols. MiXCR, applied by TCRdb to the multiplex PCR reads, yields one record per CDR3 protein. Among under 45,000 distinct CDR3 sequences listed, over 55% were seen once. RNA was extracted from bulk tissue without any cell sorting. Distant lung tissue was collected more than 3 cm away from the tumor edge. Source material: distant non-tumor lung tissue. These receptors originate from a middle-aged man with non-small cell lung cancer.

This clonotype was seen at least ten times. The V gene is TRBV28, the J gene TRBJ2-5; 8 bases fit TRBD2. V shed 4 bases and J 0 bases; nucleotides not matched to a gene: 7. From germline, CDR1 is MDHEN and CDR2 SYDVKM. This CDR3 has 16 amino acids. The CDR3 sequence is CASSSRRGGDQETQYF. DNA for the CDR3: TGTGCCAGCAGTTCCCGACGGGGGGGAGACCAAGAGACCCAGTACTTC. Looking up the rest from reference TRBV28 and TRBJ2-5 gives the full variable domain: DVKVTQSSRYLVKRTGEKVFLECVQDMDHENMFWYRQDPGLGLRLIYFSYDVKMKEKGDIPEGYSVSREKKERFSLILESASTNQTSMYLCASSSRRGGDQETQYFGPGTRLLVL.

This CDR3 reads CARSTDRGAYNEQFF. DNA for the CDR3: TGTGCCAGGAGCACCGACCGGGGCGCCTACAATGAGCAGTTCTTC. The chain carries TRBV6-2 or TRBV6-3 and TRBJ2-1, with D perhaps being TRBD1 or TRBD2 (5 bases each). The V gene lost 9 bases and the J gene lost 2 bases, with 17 bases spanning the gap. Germline loops: CDR1 MNHEY, CDR2 SVGEGT. CDR3 length equals 15 residues.

The count of this clonotype is one. A read error may account for a junction end that differs from germline. The V and J genes are TRBV28 and TRBJ2-7; 7 bases are shared with TRBD1. CDR1 is MDHEN and CDR2 is SYDVKM in the germline V gene. CDR3 length equals 16 residues. In DNA form, the CDR3 reads TGTGTCAGCAGTCCCCTACGGGACAGTGAACACTACGAGCAGTACTTC. Its protein is CVSSPLRDSEHYEQYF. The full variable domain, completed using reference TRBV28 and TRBJ2-7, is DVKVTQSSRYLVKRTGEKVFLECVQDMDHENMFWYRQDPGLGLRLIYFSYDVKMKEKGDIPEGYSVSREKKERFSLILESASTNQTSMYLCVSSPLRDSEHYEQYFGPGTRLTVT.

This chain connects TRBV12-3 or TRBV12-4 to TRBJ2-7; tentatively, D is TRBD2 (5 bases). The V end lost 6 bases, the J end lost 3 bases, and 21 bases lay between the germline ends. This CDR3 is built from 16 residues. This chain's CDR3 is CASRRRQVANSYEQYF. The CDR3 DNA reads TGTGCCAGCAGACGCAGACAAGTAGCGAATAGCTACGAGCAGTACTTC.

As regards this clonotype: At one boundary the junction diverges from the germline segment, which might be a read error. V and J are TRBV6-5 and TRBJ2-1; 7 bases match TRBD2. In germline, CDR1 is MNHEY, CDR2 SVGAGI. The CDR3 covers 15 residues. The CDR3 spells CASCYSAGVRSEQFF. The CDR3 DNA reads as TGTGCCAGCTGTTATTCGGCGGGAGTTCGTAGTGAGCAGTTCTTC.

This clonotype came up once. This sequence may be a read error, since a much larger clone differs from it by one base. V and J are TRBV9 and TRBJ1-1; D possibly corresponds to TRBD1 (6 bases). The CDR3 runs to 15 residues. The germline V and J ends were trimmed by 5 bases and 5 bases, with 19 bases remaining between them. Germline CDR1 SGDLS, CDR2 YYNGEE. CDR3 coding DNA: TGTGCCAGCAGGGTAAGTTGGGGGCCGGGGACTGAAGCTTTCTTT. Protein: CASRVSWGPGTEAFF.

Note on this clonotype: One end of the junction fails to match germline, which may point to a read error. The V call is TRBV20-1, the J call TRBJ2-7, with 11 bases identical to TRBD2. CDR1 is DFQATT, CDR2 SNEGSKA, per germline (reference sequence). CDR3 size: 14 residues. CDR3 DNA: TGCAGTACTCCCGGGACTAGCGGAGCCTACAAGCAGTACTTC. It translates to CSTPGTSGAYKQYF.

This clonotype was seen at least ten times. This chain uses TRBV29-1 with TRBJ1-2, with D uncertain. CDR3 length: 16 amino acids. The germline V and J ends were trimmed by 3 bases and 8 bases, with 25 bases remaining between them. Per germline, CDR1 SQVTM and CDR2 ANQGSEA. The DNA for the CDR3 is TGCAGCGTTGAGTCCGGAGGTCAGACTAGGAAATGGGGCTACACCTTC. The encoded protein is CSVESGGQTRKWGYTF.

With respect to this clonotype: This may be a read error, as it is one base from a much larger clone. This sequence joins TRBV7-2 and TRBJ2-3, with 10 bases lining up with TRBD1. The CDR3 loop spans 19 amino acids. The germline V gene encodes CDR1 SGHTA and CDR2 FQGNSA. V lost 5 bases to trimming and J lost 5 bases; unmatched junction nucleotides: 19. The CDR3 sequence is CASSPIVGSWTGGRDTQYF. CDR3 bases: TGTGCCAGCAGCCCCATTGTGGGGTCCTGGACAGGGGGGAGAGATACGCAGTATTTT.

The chain carries TRBV19 and TRBJ2-3; TRBD1 is a possible D gene (5 bases). The CDR3 has 13 residues. Trimming shortened V by 5 bases and J by 2 bases, and 8 bases separated the two germline ends. The germline gives CDR1 LNHDA, CDR2 SQIVND (reference sequence). The CDR3 spells CASSADTTDTQYF. CDR3 DNA sequence: TGTGCCAGTAGTGCGGACACCACAGATACGCAGTATTTT.

This clonotype was picked up a small number of times. The chain uses TRBV7-9 and TRBJ2-7; D is uncertain. CDR3 length: 14 residues. Germline lookup yields CDR1 SEHNR and CDR2 FQNEAQ (reference sequence). V was clipped by 0 bases and J by 1 base, with 7 bases between them. The DNA of the CDR3 is TGTGCCAGCAGCTTAGCGGCAATTTCCTACGAGCAGTACTTC. This sequence encodes CASSLAAISYEQYF.

A word on this clonotype: The junction departs from the called germline gene at one end, perhaps through a read error. DNA of the CDR3: TGTGTCTGGACCTCGACAAGTAGCAATAAGCCCCAGCATTTT. It is translated as CVWTSTSSNKPQHF. The chain combines TRBV30 with TRBJ1-5; D is ambiguous. The CDR3 totals 14 residues. Germline assignment: CDR1 GTSNPN and CDR2 SVGIG (reference sequence).

As to this clonotype: One junction end does not reproduce the germline sequence, and a read error may be involved. The genes are TRBV10-3 and TRBJ1-1; TRBD1 agrees at 9 bases. This CDR3 is built from 14 residues. Germline V gives CDR1 ENHRY, CDR2 SYGVKD. The CDR3 DNA sequence: TGTGCCATCAATGTAGACAGGGGGAACACTGAAGTTTTCTTT. Translating gives CAINVDRGNTEVFF.

The chain couples TRBV5-5 to TRBJ2-6, with 9 bases lining up with TRBD1. Looked up from germline, CDR1 is SGHKS and CDR2 is YYEKEE (reference sequence). The length of the CDR3 is 19 residues. The trim removed 3 bases at V and 3 bases at J, leaving 13 bases unmatched. CDR3 sequence reads: CASSYVLQGAGSGANVLTF. The CDR3 DNA sequence: TGTGCCAGCAGCTACGTACTACAGGGGGCGGGTAGTGGGGCCAACGTCCTGACTTTC.

The chain couples TRBV29-1 to TRBJ2-7, with 9 bases identical to TRBD1. The CDR3 consists of 15 residues. V shed 4 bases and J 4 bases; nucleotides not matched to a gene: 11. Germline V gene data show CDR1 as SQVTM and CDR2 as ANQGSEA. CDR3 nucleotide sequence: TGCAGCGTTGTCCACAGGACAGGGGCTACATACGAGCAGTACTTC. This gives the protein CSVVHRTGATYEQYF.

To note about this clonotype: A much larger clone lies a single base off, so this may be a read error. This rearrangement joins TRBV20-1 to TRBJ1-4; D uncertain. Deletions cut 7 bases from V and 5 bases from J, with 8 bases between. The CDR3 consists of 11 residues. Germline V CDR1 and CDR2: DFQATT, SNEGSKA (reference sequence). The CDR3 sequence is CSDVGNEKLFF. CDR3 bases: TGCAGTGATGTAGGGAATGAAAAACTGTTTTTT.

V and J are TRBV11-2 and TRBJ2-7, with D possibly matching TRBD1 (6 bases). Germline V gene lookup returns CDR1 SGHAT and CDR2 FQNNGV. The CDR3 is 15 amino acids. V lost 6 bases to trimming and J lost 4 bases, with 19 bases between them. This chain's CDR3 is CASSQQGGTQYEQYF. CDR3 DNA sequence: TGTGCCAGCAGTCAACAAGGGGGTACCCAGTACGAGCAGTACTTC.

Points on this clonotype: Just one base apart from a much larger clone, this may be a read error. Here the CDR3 DNA reads TGTGCCAGCAAAGTGGATAGCAATCGGCCCCAGCATTTT. It yields the protein CASKVDSNRPQHF. This chain connects TRBV6-1 to TRBJ1-5; D unresolved. CDR1 is MNHNS, CDR2 SASEGT, per germline. The CDR3 loop spans 13 amino acids.

As regards this clonotype: An end of the junction differs from the germline gene, which may be a read error. This sequence joins TRBV11-1 and TRBJ2-2; D is perhaps TRBD2 (6 bases). The CDR3 extends over 13 amino acids. Germline V lookup: CDR1 SGHAT, CDR2 FQDESV (reference sequence). CDR3 residues: CASRRGPVGELSF. The CDR3 region has the DNA TGTGCCAGCAGGCGGGGTCCAGTAGGGGAGCTGTCTTTT.

The gene calls are TRBV20-1 and TRBJ2-1, with 9 nucleotides matching TRBD2. The CDR3 totals 15 residues. V lost 6 bases, J lost 5 bases, and 11 bases stayed unmatched. Germline V gene sequence: CDR1 DFQATT, CDR2 SNEGSKA (reference sequence). For the CDR3, the DNA is TGCAGTGCAACAAAAGCGGGACTAGCTGACAATGAGCAGTTCTTC. Translation gives CSATKAGLADNEQFF.

The chain uses TRBV19 and TRBJ1-4; 9 positions agree with TRBD1. The CDR3 is 14 amino acids. V shed 5 bases, J shed 16 bases, and the junction held 14 bases outside the gene matches. Germline-derived CDR1 and CDR2 are LNHDA and SQIVND (reference sequence). CDR3 loop: CASSSRDRVGQPFF. The CDR3 DNA sequence: TGTGCCAGTAGTTCCCGGGACAGGGTTGGACAACCGTTTTTT.

The chain combines TRBV5-1 with TRBJ2-7, with D possibly being TRBD2 (6 bases). The germline gives CDR1 SGHRS, CDR2 YFSETQ. V dropped 3 bases and J dropped 7 bases, with 14 bases sitting between them. The CDR3 is 13 amino acids. CDR3 sequence: CASSSTAAGEQYF. CDR3 sequence (DNA): TGCGCCAGCAGCTCGACGGCGGCGGGGGAGCAGTACTTC.

The gene calls are TRBV11-2 and TRBJ2-3; D might be TRBD2 (7 bases). V was trimmed by 5 bases and J by 4 bases, leaving 19 bases between them. CDR1 is SGHAT, CDR2 FQNNGV, per germline. CDR3 length equals 16 residues. CDR3 DNA sequence: TGTGCCAGCAGCAGGGGGGGAGGAGGCCTCTCAGATACGCAGTATTTT. Residues: CASSRGGGGLSDTQYF. The full variable domain, in which reference TRBV11-2 and TRBJ2-3 provide the parts outside the CDR3, is EAGVAQSPRYKIIEKRQSVAFWCNPISGHATLYWYQQILGQGPKLLIQFQNNGVVDDSQLPKDRFSAERLKGVDSTLKIQPAKLEDSAVYLCASSRGGGGLSDTQYFGPGTRLTVL.

As regards this clonotype: A much bigger clone sits one base away, suggesting this may be a read error. The chain is built from TRBV7-8 and TRBJ2-1, with TRBD2 identical over 15 bases. There are 16 residues in the CDR3. Germline V gene data show CDR1 as SGHVS and CDR2 as FQNEAQ. CDR3 protein: CASSDGLAGGLGEQLF. For the CDR3, the DNA is TGTGCCAGCAGCGACGGACTAGCGGGAGGGTTGGGTGAGCAGCTCTTC.

On this clonotype: This may come from a read error, since a much larger clone is one base off. The chain combines TRBV7-9 with TRBJ1-1, with D possibly matching TRBD1 (6 bases). This CDR3 is built from 16 residues. Germline-derived CDR1 and CDR2 are SEHNR and FQNEAQ (reference sequence). The CDR3, as DNA: TGTGCCAGCAGCTTAGGCACAGGGATCTCGAACACTGAAGCTTCCTTT. It encodes CASSLGTGISNTEASF.

This clonotype occurred once. A much larger clone is a single base away; this may be a read error. V is TRBV5-1 and J is TRBJ2-7, with D possibly being TRBD1 or TRBD2 (6 bases each). The CDR3 sequence is 20 residues long. Germline CDR1 and CDR2: SGHRS and YFSETQ. The ends were cut back, 3 bases at V and 0 bases at J, with 28 bases in the middle. The CDR3 region has the DNA TGCGCCAGCAGCTACTCTTTGTACAGGGCCTCTGAGGGACTCTCCTACGAGCAGTACTTC. Translating gives CASSYSLYRASEGLSYEQYF.

In its sample, this clonotype is large. CDR3 region: CASSLGRDSSYEQYF. In DNA, the CDR3 is TGTGCCAGCAGCTTGGGGCGGGACAGCTCCTACGAGCAGTACTTC. The chain recombines TRBV5-4 with TRBJ2-7; maybe TRBD1 (7 bases). Germline V gene data show CDR1 as SGHNT and CDR2 as YYREEE (reference sequence). The CDR3 covers 15 residues. Trimming shortened V by 0 bases and J by 0 bases, and 10 bases separated the two germline ends.

This chain uses TRBV6-6 with TRBJ1-1, with D unclear. In germline, CDR1 is MNHNY, CDR2 SVGAGI (reference sequence). The CDR3 length is 13 residues. V shed 10 bases and J shed 1 base, with 13 bases lying between them. CDR3 residues: CANIPSSNTEAFF. DNA for the CDR3: TGTGCCAATATTCCAAGCTCGAACACTGAAGCTTTCTTT.

This chain connects TRBV11-2 to TRBJ1-2; no firm D call. V lost 10 bases and J lost 2, with 17 bases in between. CDR3 size: 14 residues. The germline V gene encodes CDR1 SGHAT and CDR2 FQNNGV. The CDR3 region has the DNA TGTGCCATCATCTTAACAGCACCAAACTATGGCTACACCTTC. This gives the protein CAIILTAPNYGYTF.